The clone carrying this T cell receptor (beta chain) was counted many times. This specimen belongs to a study of CD8 T cells in ankylosing spondylitis. The TCR beta libraries were generated through quantitative 5'-RACE incorporating molecular barcodes. TCRdb ran MiXCR on the 5' RACE reads and lists one entry per CDR3 protein. The data show about 130,000 distinct CDR3 sequences, 11% seen once. The sample taken for sequencing was blood, either unsorted or a sorted T cell fraction (not recorded which). The sequence was obtained from a female donor with ankylosing spondylitis or in good health (not recorded which).

The CDR3 coding sequence is TGTGCCAGTAAACCTACCAGAACTAACTATGGCTACACCTTC. Amino acids: CASKPTRTNYGYTF. The V and J genes are TRBV19 and TRBJ1-2, with unresolved D. Germline assignment: CDR1 LNHDA and CDR2 SQIVND (reference sequence). The V end lost 7 bases, the J end lost 0 bases, and 12 bases lay between the germline ends. The CDR3 covers 14 residues. The full variable domain, in which reference TRBV19 and TRBJ1-2 provide the parts outside the CDR3, is DGGITQSPKYLFRKEGQNVTLSCEQNLNHDAMYWYRQDPGQGLRLIYYSQIVNDFQKGDIAEGYSVSREKKESFPLTVTSAQKNPTAFYLCASKPTRTNYGYTFGSGTRLTVV.